This TCR beta chain emerged from a study of spatial heterogeneity in lung cancer. Study-wide points: Higher tumor mutation counts went along with higher counts of expanded intratumoral alpha and beta TCRs.

TCRdb re-called the 5' RACE reads with MiXCR, one entry per CDR3 protein. The sample contains about 14,000 distinct CDR3 sequences, approximately 4.5% of which appear only once. There are many counts of this clonotype. The antigen remains undetermined. This CDR3 has 14 residues. The V end lost 4 bases, the J end lost 3 bases, and 13 bases lay between the germline ends. Germline V CDR1 and CDR2: SEHNR, FQNEAQ (reference sequence). Time point in this sample: sample taken at primary tumor resection. The TCR was taken from a female donor with early-stage non-small cell lung cancer. The chain is built from TRBV7-9 and TRBJ2-7, with D possibly TRBD2 on 5 matching bases. Here the sequenced sample was lung tumor tissue, taken at surgery. CDR3 in DNA: TGTGCCAGCAGCTCAACTAGTCGATACTACGAGCAGTACTTC. As protein: CASSSTSRYYEQYF.